One and the same sample provided the 24 T cell receptor beta chains below, sequenced in a study of a mutant IDH1 vaccine in newly diagnosed glioma. Time point defined: baseline, week 1 (first vaccination visit). Indicated treatment: pre-vaccination baseline after standard-of-care therapy. Only in-frame clones appear in the TCRdb table, and some are missing; sequencing was by immunoSEQ multiplex PCR. This sample carries fewer than 100,000 clones, 85% to 90% of them seen once, and the ten largest clones take less than 0.65%. Sequencing used PBMCs, obtained from a glioma patient treated with radiotherapy, temozolomide or both. The origin of the receptors is a woman in her forties or fifties with glioma.

The chain has TRBV10-2 and TRBJ1-6, with 7 positions matching TRBD1. The V gene's germline CDR1 is WSHSY and CDR2 SAAADI. The trim removed 8 bases at V and 4 bases at J, leaving 8 bases unmatched. CDR3 size: 15 residues. CDR3 sequence (DNA): TGCGCCAGCTCAAACCGGGACAGATATAATTCACCCCTCCACTTT. Its translation: CASSNRDRYNSPLHF.

CDR3 DNA sequence: TGTGCCAGCAGCTTGGAAAGCGGAAGCTCCTACGAGCAGTACTTC. Encoded protein: CASSLESGSSYEQYF. The rearrangement joins TRBV7-2 to TRBJ2-7; D is perhaps TRBD2 (5 bases). Germline V gives CDR1 SGHTA, CDR2 FQGNSA. V was clipped by 3 bases and J by 0 bases, with 12 bases between them. The CDR3 is made up of 15 amino acids.

The rearrangement joins TRBV7-9 to TRBJ2-2, with D tentatively TRBD2 (5 bases). The CDR3 has 16 residues. Looked up from germline, CDR1 is SEHNR and CDR2 is FQNEAQ (reference sequence). The V gene lost 5 bases and the J gene lost 7 bases, with 20 bases spanning the gap. CDR3 nucleotides: TGTGCCAGCAGCCCCTGGGAGATTCGCCAAAGCGGGGAGCTGTTTTTT. As protein: CASSPWEIRQSGELFF.

This chain connects TRBV11-2 to TRBJ1-4; tentative D call: TRBD1 (5 bases). CDR3 length equals 14 residues. Trimming stripped 3 bases from V and 0 bases from J, with 5 bases between. The germline CDR1 and CDR2 sequences are SGHAT and FQNNGV. The CDR3 is CASSLGATNEKLFF. In DNA form, the CDR3 reads TGTGCCAGCAGCTTGGGGGCAACTAATGAAAAACTGTTTTTT.

This chain connects TRBV10-2 to TRBJ1-2; TRBD1 is a possible D gene (6 bases). Per the germline V gene, CDR1 is WSHSY and CDR2 is SAAADI. Trimming took off 7 bases at V and 7 bases at J, with 16 bases between the two ends. This CDR3 has 13 amino acids. CDR3 residues: CASINLGQSGYTF. The CDR3 region has the DNA TGCGCCAGCATTAATTTAGGACAGAGTGGCTACACCTTC.

This clone was counted a few times. The rearrangement uses TRBV5-1 and TRBJ1-1; D remains unclear. In germline, CDR1 is SGHRS, CDR2 YFSETQ. The CDR3 length is 14 residues. Trimming pared 0 bases from V and 1 base from J, leaving 7 bases between. DNA for the CDR3: TGCGCCAGCAGCTTGGAACACCCGAACACTGAAGCTTTCTTT. It specifies CASSLEHPNTEAFF.

V gene TRBV5-4 combines with J gene TRBJ1-6; D unclear. With 0 bases removed from V and 0 bases from J, the gap between germline ends came to 10 bases. Germline V lookup: CDR1 SGHNT, CDR2 YYREEE (reference sequence). The CDR3 spans 17 residues. The CDR3, as DNA: TGTGCCAGCAGCTTGGGCGGGAGGAGCTCCTATAATTCACCCCTCCACTTT. Translated, it gives CASSLGGRSSYNSPLHF. The full variable domain, in which reference TRBV5-4 and TRBJ1-6 provide the parts outside the CDR3, is ETGVTQSPTHLIKTRGQQVTLRCSSQSGHNTVSWYQQALGQGPQFIFQYYREEENGRGNFPPRFSGLQFPNYSSELNVNALELDDSALYLCASSLGGRSSYNSPLHFGNGTRLTVT.

The chain employs TRBV19 and TRBJ1-2; possibly TRBD1 for D (5 bases). This CDR3 is built from 13 residues. The V gene's germline CDR1 is LNHDA and CDR2 SQIVND (reference sequence). V dropped 6 bases and J dropped 10 bases, with 18 bases sitting between them. The CDR3 here is CASRLSTGAPYTF. CDR3 in DNA: TGTGCCAGTAGACTTTCAACCGGGGCCCCCTACACCTTC.

The V and J genes are TRBV9 and TRBJ2-5; TRBD1 matches at 8 bases. V trimming: 4 bases; J trimming: 2 bases; junction bases outside the gene matches: 7. CDR1 is SGDLS, CDR2 YYNGEE, per germline. This CDR3 has 15 residues. CDR3 protein: CASSPGTGVQETQYF. The CDR3 region has the DNA TGTGCCAGCAGCCCAGGGACAGGAGTTCAAGAGACCCAGTACTTC.

The rearrangement links TRBV28 to TRBJ2-1; D gene unclear. CDR3 length: 14 amino acids. Per germline, CDR1 MDHEN and CDR2 SYDVKM. V was clipped by 2 bases and J by 7 bases, with 12 bases between them. For the CDR3, the DNA is TGTGCCAGCAGTTTACTCCGTTTGGGTAATGAGCAGTTCTTC. It codes for CASSLLRLGNEQFF.

This sequence joins TRBV7-9 and TRBJ2-1; TRBD1 matches 7 bases. CDR3 length: 13 residues. The ends lost 5 bases at V and 6 bases at J; junction bases unmatched: 4. Germline values: CDR1 SEHNR, CDR2 FQNEAQ (reference sequence). The CDR3 nucleotides read TGTGCCAGCAGCCTGACAGGGCTCAATGAGCAGTTCTTC. Translated, it gives CASSLTGLNEQFF.

The rearrangement uses TRBV10-2 and TRBJ2-2; TRBD2 aligns across 8 bases. Per germline, CDR1 WSHSY and CDR2 SAAADI. V shed 6 bases, J shed 0 bases, and the junction held 6 bases outside the gene matches. The CDR3 spans 16 residues. CDR3 nucleotide sequence: TGCGCCAGCAGCCAGCAAGCGGGGGCGAACACCGGGGAGCTGTTTTTT. It translates to CASSQQAGANTGELFF.

This clone has a single count. The rearrangement links TRBV27 to TRBJ2-1; weak D call: TRBD2 (6 bases). Germline CDR1 MNHEY, CDR2 SMNVEV (reference sequence). The CDR3 sequence is 15 residues long. Trimming removed 6 bases at V and 4 bases at J, with 16 bases between. The chain's CDR3 is CASSLGTHGYNEQFF. The CDR3 region has the DNA TGTGCCAGCAGCCTCGGGACTCATGGATACAATGAGCAGTTCTTC.

The genes are TRBV2 and TRBJ2-7; D might be TRBD1 or TRBD2, each matching 5 bases. CDR1 and CDR2 from the germline V gene are SNHLY and FYNNEI. The CDR3 is made up of 13 amino acids. V dropped 8 bases and J dropped 6 bases, with 17 bases sitting between them. The CDR3 DNA reads TGTGCCAGCGGTATGCCGGGACCCGGCGAGCAGTACTTC. Protein product: CASGMPGPGEQYF.

This clone was recorded once. V gene TRBV18 combines with J gene TRBJ2-3; TRBD2 matches at 8 bases. The CDR3 has 15 amino acids. After removal of 1 base from V and 2 bases from J, the junction contained 2 bases not matched to a gene. Per germline, CDR1 KGHSH and CDR2 LQKENI. The CDR3 bases are TGTGCCAGCTCACCACGTAGCGGGATCACAGATACGCAGTATTTT. This sequence encodes CASSPRSGITDTQYF.

The chain is built from TRBV28 and TRBJ1-5; D is unresolved. Deletions cut 5 bases from V and 3 bases from J, with 14 bases between. This CDR3 is built from 15 residues. Germline V gene data show CDR1 as MDHEN and CDR2 as SYDVKM. CDR3 nucleotides: TGTGCCAGCAGTCCCCCAGTTGCCCTCAATCAGCCCCAGCATTTT. It codes for CASSPPVALNQPQHF.

The chain joins TRBV18 to TRBJ1-3; tentatively, D is TRBD1 (6 bases). Trimming shortened V by 6 bases and J by 0 bases, and 9 bases separated the two germline ends. The CDR3 sequence is 14 residues long. CDR1 is KGHSH and CDR2 is LQKENI in the germline V gene. The CDR3 bases are TGTGCCAGCTCTCAGGGGCACTCTGGAAACACCATATATTTT. Residues: CASSQGHSGNTIYF.

This chain connects TRBV28 to TRBJ2-3; TRBD2 aligns across 8 bases. This CDR3 is 15 amino acids long. Looked up from germline, CDR1 is MDHEN and CDR2 is SYDVKM. Unmatched junction bases numbered 9, after V lost 8 bases and J lost 2 bases. For the CDR3, the DNA is TGTGCCAGCGCCTCGGGAGGGAAATCCACAGATACGCAGTATTTT. Its translation is CASASGGKSTDTQYF.

The genes are TRBV5-1 and TRBJ2-1; 8 positions match TRBD2. J was trimmed by 2 bases and V by 1 base; bases with no gene match: 2. CDR3 size: 15 residues. CDR1 SGHRS and CDR2 YFSETQ come from the germline V gene. CDR3: CASSLSGGAYNEQFF. Here the CDR3 DNA reads TGCGCCAGCAGCTTGTCGGGAGGGGCCTACAATGAGCAGTTCTTC.

The J gene is TRBJ2-2, the V gene TRBV5-1; no firm D call. From germline, CDR1 is SGHRS and CDR2 YFSETQ. The ends were cut back, 2 bases at V and 2 bases at J, with 4 bases in the middle. This CDR3 spans 13 amino acids. CDR3 sequence reads: CASSFDNTGELFF. The CDR3 DNA reads TGCGCCAGCAGCTTTGATAACACCGGGGAGCTGTTTTTT.

This chain connects TRBV28 to TRBJ2-7, with a possible D match to TRBD1 (5 bases). This CDR3 is built from 13 residues. Germline lookup yields CDR1 MDHEN and CDR2 SYDVKM. Between the trimmed V and J ends, which lost 3 bases and 4 bases, there was a span of 10 bases. Here the CDR3 reads CASSLSRAYEQYF. The CDR3 nucleotides read TGTGCCAGCAGTTTGAGCAGGGCTTACGAGCAGTACTTC. Using reference TRBV28 and TRBJ2-7 for the parts outside the CDR3, the full variable domain is DVKVTQSSRYLVKRTGEKVFLECVQDMDHENMFWYRQDPGLGLRLIYFSYDVKMKEKGDIPEGYSVSREKKERFSLILESASTNQTSMYLCASSLSRAYEQYFGPGTRLTVT.

The chain employs TRBV19 and TRBJ2-1; 9 positions match TRBD1. Germline lookup yields CDR1 LNHDA and CDR2 SQIVND (reference sequence). V was pared by 2 bases and J by 4 bases, with 3 bases of the junction left unmatched. There are 15 residues in the CDR3. This CDR3 is CASSISQGAYNEQFF. CDR3 coding DNA: TGTGCCAGTAGTATATCACAGGGGGCATACAATGAGCAGTTCTTC. Together with reference TRBV19 and TRBJ2-1, the CDR3 gives the full variable domain: DGGITQSPKYLFRKEGQNVTLSCEQNLNHDAMYWYRQDPGQGLRLIYYSQIVNDFQKGDIAEGYSVSREKKESFPLTVTSAQKNPTAFYLCASSISQGAYNEQFFGPGTRLTVL.

A single count supports this clone. V usage is TRBV30 and J usage is TRBJ2-1; possible D gene TRBD2, 6 bases. The CDR3 is 12 amino acids. V lost 2 bases and J lost 13, with 15 bases in between. Per the germline V gene, CDR1 is GTSNPN and CDR2 is SVGIG (reference sequence). The CDR3 spells CAWSSSGTYQFF. The DNA for the CDR3 is TGTGCCTGGAGTTCCTCGGGGACTTACCAGTTCTTC.

The gene calls are TRBV28 and TRBJ2-5; D is tentatively TRBD1 or TRBD2 (6 bases each). V lost 3 bases, J lost 9 bases, and 14 bases lay in between. Germline V gene lookup returns CDR1 MDHEN and CDR2 SYDVKM. The CDR3 is made up of 13 amino acids. CDR3 region: CASSFSGRGAQYF. CDR3 nucleotides: TGTGCCAGCAGTTTTTCAGGAAGGGGGGCCCAGTACTTC. Full variable domain (outside the CDR3, taken from reference TRBV28 and TRBJ2-5): DVKVTQSSRYLVKRTGEKVFLECVQDMDHENMFWYRQDPGLGLRLIYFSYDVKMKEKGDIPEGYSVSREKKERFSLILESASTNQTSMYLCASSFSGRGAQYFGPGTRLLVL.